This T cell receptor beta chain was sequenced in a study of identical twins. TCRdb used MiXCR to reprocess the 5' RACE reads, holding one entry per CDR3 protein. The table records under 400,000 distinct CDR3 sequences, approximately 10% of them present only once. This clonotype was observed many times. The antigen remains unidentified. CDR3 size: 14 residues. The ends were cut back, 0 bases at V and 7 bases at J, with 8 bases in the middle. CDR1 and CDR2 (germline): SGHRS, YFSETQ. The donor group consisted entirely of healthy Caucasians. Study results and limitations: Whereas memory repertoires showed no such difference, abundant cord blood beta clonotypes carried fewer insertions. Invariant cells of the MAIT and iNKT types might have partly distorted the zero-insertion analyses.

The sequenced sample was naive T cells sorted from blood. The chain couples TRBV5-1 to TRBJ1-6; D may be TRBD1 (5 bases). The TCR originated in a woman between 50 and 59 years old in good health. CDR3 bases: TGCGCCAGCAGCTTGGAAGGACAAAATTCACCCCTCCACTTT. This sequence encodes CASSLEGQNSPLHF.